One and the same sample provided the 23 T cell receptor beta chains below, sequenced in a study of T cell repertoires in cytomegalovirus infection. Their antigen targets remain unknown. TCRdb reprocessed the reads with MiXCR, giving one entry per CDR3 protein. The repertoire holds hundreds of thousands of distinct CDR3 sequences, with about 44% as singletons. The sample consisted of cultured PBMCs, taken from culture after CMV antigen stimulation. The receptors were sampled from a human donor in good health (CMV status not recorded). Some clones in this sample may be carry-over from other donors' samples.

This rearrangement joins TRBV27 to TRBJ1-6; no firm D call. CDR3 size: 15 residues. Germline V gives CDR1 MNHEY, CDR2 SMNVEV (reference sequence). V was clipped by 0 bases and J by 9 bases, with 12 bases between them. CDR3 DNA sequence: TGTGCCAGCAGTTTATCACTCCCGCGGCGTTCACCCCTCCACTTT. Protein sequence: CASSLSLPRRSPLHF.

CDR3 sequence (DNA): TGTGCCAGCAGTGAAAAACTAGCGGGAAACAATGAGCAGTTCTTC. This translates into CASSEKLAGNNEQFF. The genes are TRBV6-1 and TRBJ2-1, with 10 bases that match TRBD2. The ends lost 2 bases at V and 5 bases at J; junction bases unmatched: 3. Germline CDR1 is MNHNS and CDR2 is SASEGT. The CDR3 extends over 15 amino acids.

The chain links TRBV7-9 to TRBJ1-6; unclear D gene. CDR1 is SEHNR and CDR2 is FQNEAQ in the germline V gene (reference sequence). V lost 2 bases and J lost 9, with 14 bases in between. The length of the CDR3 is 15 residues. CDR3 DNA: TGTGCCAGCAGCTTATCGAGGGAGAAGGGTTCACCCCTCCACTTT. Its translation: CASSLSREKGSPLHF.

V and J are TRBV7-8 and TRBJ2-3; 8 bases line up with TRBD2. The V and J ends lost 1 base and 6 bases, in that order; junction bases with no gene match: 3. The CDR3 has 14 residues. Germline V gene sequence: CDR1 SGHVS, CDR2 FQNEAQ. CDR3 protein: CASSLGRGVDTQYF. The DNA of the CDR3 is TGTGCCAGCAGCTTAGGGCGGGGGGTCGATACGCAGTATTTT. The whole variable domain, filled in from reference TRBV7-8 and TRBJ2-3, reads GAGVSQSPRYKVAKRGQDVALRCDPISGHVSLFWYQQALGQGPEFLTYFQNEAQLDKSGLPSDRFFAERPEGSVSTLKIQRTQQEDSAVYLCASSLGRGVDTQYFGPGTRLTVL.

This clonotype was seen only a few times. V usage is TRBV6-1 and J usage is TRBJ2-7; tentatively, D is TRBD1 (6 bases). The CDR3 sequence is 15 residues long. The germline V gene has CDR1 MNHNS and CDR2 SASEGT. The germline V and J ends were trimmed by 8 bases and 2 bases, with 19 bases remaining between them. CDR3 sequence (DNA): TGTGCCAGCGGCACCGGTGACAGGTCGACCTACGAGCAGTACTTC. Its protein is CASGTGDRSTYEQYF.

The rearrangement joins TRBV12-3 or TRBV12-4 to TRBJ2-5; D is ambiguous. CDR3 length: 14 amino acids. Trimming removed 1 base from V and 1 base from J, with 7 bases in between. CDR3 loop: CASSLGLFQETQYF. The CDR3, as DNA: TGTGCCAGCAGTTTAGGCCTCTTCCAAGAGACCCAGTACTTC.

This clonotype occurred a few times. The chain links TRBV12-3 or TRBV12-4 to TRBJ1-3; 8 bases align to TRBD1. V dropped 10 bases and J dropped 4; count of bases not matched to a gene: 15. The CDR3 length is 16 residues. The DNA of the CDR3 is TGTGCCACCTCCCAGCAGTCCAGGGGGCGAGGAAACACCATATATTTT. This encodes CATSQQSRGRGNTIYF.

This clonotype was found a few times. The CDR3 loop reads CASSRTGLSYEQYF. For the CDR3, the DNA is TGTGCCAGCAGTAGAACGGGACTTTCTTACGAGCAGTACTTC. The chain uses TRBV12-3 or TRBV12-4 and TRBJ2-7, with TRBD2 as a possible D gene (6 bases). This CDR3 comprises 14 residues. The V end was cut by 5 bases, the J end by 4 bases, with 15 bases between.

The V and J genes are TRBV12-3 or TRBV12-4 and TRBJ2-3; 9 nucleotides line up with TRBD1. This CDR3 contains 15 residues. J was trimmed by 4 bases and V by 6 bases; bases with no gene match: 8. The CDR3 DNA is TGTGCCAGCAGGTCCGGGACAGGGAGCGCAGATACGCAGTATTTT. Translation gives CASRSGTGSADTQYF.

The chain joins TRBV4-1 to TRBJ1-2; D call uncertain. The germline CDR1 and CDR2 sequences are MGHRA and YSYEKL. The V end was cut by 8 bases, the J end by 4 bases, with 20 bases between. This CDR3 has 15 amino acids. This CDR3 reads CASGHVVRRSYGYTF. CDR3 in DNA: TGCGCCAGCGGGCACGTTGTCAGGCGCAGCTATGGCTACACCTTC.

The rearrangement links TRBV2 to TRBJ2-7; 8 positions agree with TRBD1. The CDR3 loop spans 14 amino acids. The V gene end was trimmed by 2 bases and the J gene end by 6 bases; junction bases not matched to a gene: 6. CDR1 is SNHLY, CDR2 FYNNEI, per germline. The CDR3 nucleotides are TGTGCCAGCAGTGAACTCCCCAGGGGGCCCGAGCAGTACTTC. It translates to CASSELPRGPEQYF.

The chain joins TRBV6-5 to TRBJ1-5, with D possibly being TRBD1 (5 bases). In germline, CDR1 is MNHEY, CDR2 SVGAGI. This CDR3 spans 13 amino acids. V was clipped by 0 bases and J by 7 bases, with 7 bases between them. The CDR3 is CASSYSKGQPQHF. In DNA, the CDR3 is TGTGCCAGCAGTTACTCTAAGGGGCAGCCCCAGCATTTT.

CDR3 region: CATTRTAGQPQHF. CDR3 nucleotides: TGTGCCACGACTCGGACGGCCGGGCAGCCCCAGCATTTT. This chain uses TRBV6-8 with TRBJ1-5; the D is unclear. The length of the CDR3 is 13 residues. V lost 10 bases to trimming and J lost 7 bases, with 17 bases between them. Germline lookup yields CDR1 MNHGY and CDR2 SAAAGT.

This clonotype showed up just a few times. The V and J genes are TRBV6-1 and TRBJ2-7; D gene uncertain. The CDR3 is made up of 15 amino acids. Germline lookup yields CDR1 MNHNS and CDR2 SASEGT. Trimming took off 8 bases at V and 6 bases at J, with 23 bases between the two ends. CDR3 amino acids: CASRYLATEVGEQYF. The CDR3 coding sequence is TGTGCCAGCCGCTACCTCGCAACGGAAGTCGGCGAGCAGTACTTC.

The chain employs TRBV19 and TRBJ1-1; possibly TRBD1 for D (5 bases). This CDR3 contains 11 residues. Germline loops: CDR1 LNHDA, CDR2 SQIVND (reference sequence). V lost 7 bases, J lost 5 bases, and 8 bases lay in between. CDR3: CASIGGTEAFF. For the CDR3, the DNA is TGTGCCAGTATCGGGGGGACTGAAGCTTTCTTT.

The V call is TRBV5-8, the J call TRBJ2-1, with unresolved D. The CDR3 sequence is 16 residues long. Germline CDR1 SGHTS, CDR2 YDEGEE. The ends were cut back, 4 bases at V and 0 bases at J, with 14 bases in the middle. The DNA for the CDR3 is TGTGCCAGCAGCCTAAAGGGCAGAAGCTCCTACAATGAGCAGTTCTTC. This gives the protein CASSLKGRSSYNEQFF. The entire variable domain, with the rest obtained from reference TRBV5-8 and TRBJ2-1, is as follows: EAGVTQSPTHLIKTRGQQATLRCSPISGHTSVYWYQQALGLGLQFLLWYDEGEERNRGNFPPRFSGRQFPNYSSELNVNALELEDSALYLCASSLKGRSSYNEQFFGPGTRLTVL.

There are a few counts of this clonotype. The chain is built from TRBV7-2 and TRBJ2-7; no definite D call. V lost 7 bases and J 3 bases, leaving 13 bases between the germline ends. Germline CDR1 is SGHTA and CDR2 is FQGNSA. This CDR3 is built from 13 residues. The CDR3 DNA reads TGTGCCAGCACCTTTGCCCCCGGCTACGAGCAGTACTTC. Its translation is CASTFAPGYEQYF.

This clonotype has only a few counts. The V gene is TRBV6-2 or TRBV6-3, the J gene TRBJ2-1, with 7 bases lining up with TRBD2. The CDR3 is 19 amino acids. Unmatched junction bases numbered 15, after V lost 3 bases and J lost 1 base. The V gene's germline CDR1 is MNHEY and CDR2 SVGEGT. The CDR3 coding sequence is TGTGCCAGCAGTTATCGGAGCGGGACGCTTAGCGGGTCCTACAATGAGCAGTTCTTC. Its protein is CASSYRSGTLSGSYNEQFF.

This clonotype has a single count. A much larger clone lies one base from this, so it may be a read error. The CDR3 nucleotides are TGTGCCAGCAGCTTAGTGGTTCTATCAGGGGACTCCTACGAGCAGTACTTC. Translated: CASSLVVLSGDSYEQYF. This sequence joins TRBV7-2 and TRBJ2-7; possibly TRBD1 for D (6 bases). Trimming removed 1 base at V and 0 bases at J, with 16 bases between. Germline CDR1 and CDR2: SGHTA and FQGNSA. The CDR3 is 17 amino acids.

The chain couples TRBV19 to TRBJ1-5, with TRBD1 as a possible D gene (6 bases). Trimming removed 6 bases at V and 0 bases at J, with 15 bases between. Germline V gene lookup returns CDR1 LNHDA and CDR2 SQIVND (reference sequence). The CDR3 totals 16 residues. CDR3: CASSSQGGYSNQPQHF. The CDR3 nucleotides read TGTGCCAGTAGCTCACAGGGTGGTTATAGCAATCAGCCCCAGCATTTT.

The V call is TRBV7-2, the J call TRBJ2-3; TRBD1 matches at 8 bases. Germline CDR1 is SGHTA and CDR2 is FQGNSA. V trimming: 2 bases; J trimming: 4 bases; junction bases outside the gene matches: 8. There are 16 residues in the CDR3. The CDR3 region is CASSLLGTGGADTQYF. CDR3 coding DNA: TGTGCCAGCAGCTTACTTGGGACAGGAGGTGCAGATACGCAGTATTTT.

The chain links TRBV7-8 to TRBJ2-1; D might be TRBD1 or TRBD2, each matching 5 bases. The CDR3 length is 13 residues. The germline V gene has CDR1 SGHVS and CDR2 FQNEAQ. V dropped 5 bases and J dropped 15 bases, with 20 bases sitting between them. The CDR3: CASSPRGRAVRFF. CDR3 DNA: TGTGCCAGCAGCCCCCGGGGCAGGGCGGTTAGGTTCTTC.

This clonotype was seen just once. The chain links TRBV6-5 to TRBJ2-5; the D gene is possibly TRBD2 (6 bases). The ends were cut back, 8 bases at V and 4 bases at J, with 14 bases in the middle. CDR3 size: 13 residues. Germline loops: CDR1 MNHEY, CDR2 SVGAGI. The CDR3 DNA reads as TGTGCCAGCCACGGGTCGGAGGGAGAGACCCAGTACTTC. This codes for CASHGSEGETQYF.